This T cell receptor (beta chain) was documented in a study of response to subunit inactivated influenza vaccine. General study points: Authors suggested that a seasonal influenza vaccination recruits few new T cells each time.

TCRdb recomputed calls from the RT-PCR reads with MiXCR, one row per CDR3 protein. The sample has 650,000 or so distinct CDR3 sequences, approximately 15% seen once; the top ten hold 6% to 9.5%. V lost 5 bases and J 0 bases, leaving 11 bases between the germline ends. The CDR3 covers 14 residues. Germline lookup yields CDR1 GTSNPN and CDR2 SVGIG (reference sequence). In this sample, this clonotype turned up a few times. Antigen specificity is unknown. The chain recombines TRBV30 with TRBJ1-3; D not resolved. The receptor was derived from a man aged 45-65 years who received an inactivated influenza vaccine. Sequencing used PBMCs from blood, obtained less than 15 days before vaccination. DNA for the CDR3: TGTGCCTGGTTGGAATTTAGCTCTGGAAACACCATATATTTT. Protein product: CAWLEFSSGNTIYF. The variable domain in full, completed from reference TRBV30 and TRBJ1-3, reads SQTIHQWPATLVQPVGSPLSLECTVEGTSNPNLYWYRQAAGRGLQLLFYSVGIGQISSEVPQNLSASRPQDRQFILSSKKLLLSDSGFYLCAWLEFSSGNTIYFGEGSWLTVV.